In this sample, the clone carrying this TCR beta chain turned up many times. This sample is drawn from a study of molecular identifiers for immune sequencing clone quantification. Study at large: Replicate runs used RNA from about 19,000 or 110,000 naive CD8 cells, which was split five ways into aliquots, and four of those aliquots were then sequenced.

The authors built bulk TCR libraries by previously described methods with listed TCR primers. TCRdb processed the PCR reads anew with MiXCR; each CDR3 protein has one entry. Of about 500,000 distinct CDR3 sequences in the sample, roughly 25% were seen once. The length of the CDR3 is 15 residues. In germline, CDR1 is MNHEY, CDR2 SVGEGT. V was clipped by 5 bases and J by 2 bases, with 13 bases between them. The TCR originated in a human donor in good health. Some libraries in this study had Jurkat cell RNA spiked in. Sequencing was performed on naive CD8+ T cells from blood, with Jurkat cell RNA spiked in. Subset: FACS-sorted CD8+CD4-CCR7+CD45RA+ naive T cells. This chain links TRBV6-2 or TRBV6-3 with TRBJ1-5, with no clear D. This CDR3 reads CASSTQVTGNQPQHF. CDR3 bases: TGTGCCAGCAGTACCCAAGTCACTGGCAATCAGCCCCAGCATTTT.